Listed below are T cell receptor beta chains from one sample, sequenced in a study of T-cell memory formation after mild COVID-19. One entry per CDR3 protein results from TCRdb running MiXCR on the 5' RACE reads. The sample has 550,000 to 600,000 distinct CDR3 sequences; roughly 17% are singletons. Sequencing used PBMCs or a T cell subset sorted from them (not recorded which). These receptors were collected from an adult woman who had mild COVID-19 (a few samples of this study predate the infection). Cell type and time point are not known. Both conserved end residues are part of each CDR3. Fields, in order: V gene, D gene, J gene, clone size, CDR3 DNA, CDR3 protein. D genes are given only for firm matches. A clone size is listed for some rows: how often the clone was seen (once, few, many), or a class if it is expanded.

TRBV7-3,TRBD1,TRBJ1-6,many,TGTGCCAGCAGCTGGACAGGGCGGCATAATTCACCCCTCCACTTT,CASSWTGRHNSPLHF
TRBV7-2,NA,TRBJ1-2,few,TGTGCCAGCAGACAGACAGCTAACTATGGCTACACCTTC,CASRQTANYGYTF
TRBV7-2,TRBD2,TRBJ2-1,NA,TGTGCCAGCAGACCCGGACTAGCGGGAGAGGTTGAGCAGTTCTTC,CASRPGLAGEVEQFF
TRBV4-2,NA,TRBJ2-3,few,TGTGCCAGCAGCCCCCTTTTCTTGACTGACACAGATACGCAGTATTTT,CASSPLFLTDTDTQYF
TRBV3-1,NA,TRBJ2-2,NA,TGTGCCAGCAGCGATTGGGGCGGGGAGCTGTTTTTT,CASSDWGGELFF
TRBV11-1,NA,TRBJ2-2,few,TGTGCCAGCAGCTTAATCGCCACAGGGAAGGCCGGGGAGCTGTTTTTT,CASSLIATGKAGELFF
TRBV11-3,NA,TRBJ1-1,NA,TGTGCCAGCAGTTCAAGGGGGGTGAACACTGAAGCTTTCTTT,CASSSRGVNTEAFF
TRBV6-2/TRBV6-3,NA,TRBJ2-5,few,TGTGCCAGCAGTTATCGAAGGGAGGAGACCCAGTACTTC,CASSYRREETQYF
TRBV5-1,NA,TRBJ1-1,few,TGCGCCAGCAGCCTCGGGGGGAACGCTGAAGCTTTCTTT,CASSLGGNAEAFF
TRBV12-3/TRBV12-4,TRBD2,TRBJ2-3,NA,TGTGCCAGCAGTTTCCTAGCGGCCGGCACAGATACGCAGTATTTT,CASSFLAAGTDTQYF
TRBV15,NA,TRBJ1-5,few,TGTGCCACCAGCAAAGGATCGGGTAACAATCAGCCCCAGCATTTT,CATSKGSGNNQPQHF
TRBV24-1,NA,TRBJ2-3,few,TGTGCCACCAGTGATTTGATCAGGGGCACAGATACGCAGTATTTT,CATSDLIRGTDTQYF
TRBV6-6,TRBD2,TRBJ2-1,few,TGTGCCAGCACCAACGGAGGGACTAGGGTTCACAATGAGCAGTTCTTC,CASTNGGTRVHNEQFF
TRBV7-8,NA,TRBJ2-7,NA,TGTGCCAGCAGCTTAGAACTTGGCCCGTACGAGCAGTACTTC,CASSLELGPYEQYF
TRBV12-3/TRBV12-4,TRBD1,TRBJ1-1,few,TGTGCCACCCACGACAGGGAGGGAGCTTTCTTT,CATHDREGAFF
TRBV19,NA,TRBJ2-1,NA,TGTGCCAGTAGTATACCACCCAGACTCCCCACATACGAGCAGTTCTTC,CASSIPPRLPTYEQFF
TRBV24-1,NA,TRBJ2-3,NA,TGTGCCACCAGTGAATGGTCTCAAGGCACAGATACGCAGTATTTT,CATSEWSQGTDTQYF
TRBV19,NA,TRBJ2-7,many,TGTGCCAGTAGTATATCGAGGGGCTACGAGCAGTACTTC,CASSISRGYEQYF
TRBV24-1,NA,TRBJ2-1,once,TGTGCCACCAGTGATGGGGTAGTTTCCTACAATGAGCAGTTCTTC,CATSDGVVSYNEQFF
TRBV5-1,NA,TRBJ1-1,few,TGCGCCAGCCAACTAGGGCAGGGGAACACTGAAGCTTTCTTT,CASQLGQGNTEAFF
TRBV20-1,TRBD1,TRBJ1-1,few,TGCAGTGCTAGCAGGACAGGGGGGAACACTGAAGCTTTCTTT,CSASRTGGNTEAFF
TRBV7-9,TRBD2,TRBJ2-1,NA,TGTGCCAGCAGCTCGGCGGGGGGAAACAATGAGCAGTTCTTC,CASSSAGGNNEQFF
TRBV7-7,NA,TRBJ1-5,NA,TGTGCTAGCAGCTTAGGACCCTATCAGCCCCAGCATTTT,CASSLGPYQPQHF
TRBV24-1,TRBD2,TRBJ2-1,NA,TGTGCCACCAGTGATTTGCGACTAGCGGGGGCGAACAATGAGCAGTTCTTC,CATSDLRLAGANNEQFF
TRBV14,TRBD1,TRBJ1-2,few,TGTGCCAGCAGCGAAGGGACAGCGTATGGCTACACCTTC,CASSEGTAYGYTF
TRBV5-1,NA,TRBJ1-3,many,TGCGCCAGCAGCTTGGGACAGCTCTCTGGAAACACCATATATTTT,CASSLGQLSGNTIYF
TRBV14,NA,TRBJ1-2,few,TGTGCCAGCAGCCAAACGGGGGGATTGGACTATGGCTACACCTTC,CASSQTGGLDYGYTF
TRBV7-2,NA,TRBJ2-1,few,TGTGCCAGCAGCTTAGGAGGGGGGGCCAAGAAAGAGAGGTTCTTC,CASSLGGGAKKERFF
TRBV12-3/TRBV12-4,TRBD2,TRBJ2-1,few,TGTGCCAGCAGTTTAGTGCTAGCGGACAATGAGCAGTTCTTC,CASSLVLADNEQFF
TRBV5-4,NA,TRBJ1-1,many,TGTGCCAGCAGCTTGGGAGGGGTCGGGGGCACTGAAGCTTTCTTT,CASSLGGVGGTEAFF
TRBV29-1,TRBD1,TRBJ1-1,NA,TGCAGCGTTGGCTGGGACAGAGGGACTGAAGCTTTCTTT,CSVGWDRGTEAFF
TRBV5-4,TRBD2,TRBJ2-2,NA,TGTGCCAGCAGCTACAATCAGCGGGAGAGCGGGGAGCTGTTTTTT,CASSYNQRESGELFF
TRBV12-3/TRBV12-4,NA,TRBJ2-3,few,TGTGCCAGCAGCCGTTCGGGCCGGGGTACAGATACGCAGTATTTT,CASSRSGRGTDTQYF
TRBV24-1,NA,TRBJ2-2,NA,TGTGCCACCAGTGATTTTCCACAGTACGGGGAGCTGTTTTTT,CATSDFPQYGELFF
TRBV12-3/TRBV12-4,NA,TRBJ1-2,NA,TGTGCCAGCAGTTCGATGGGCCGGGAGGGCTACACCTTC,CASSSMGREGYTF
TRBV20-1,NA,TRBJ2-1,many,TGCAGTGCTAGAAGGACTAACTACAATGAGCAGTTCTTC,CSARRTNYNEQFF
TRBV6-5,TRBD1,TRBJ2-3,NA,TGTGCCAGCAGAGGGACAGGGGGCCCAGATACGCAGTATTTT,CASRGTGGPDTQYF
TRBV12-3/TRBV12-4,NA,TRBJ2-5,many,TGTGCCAGCAGTTCTAATACCGTAGGGGGGGAGACCCAGTACTTC,CASSSNTVGGETQYF
TRBV15,NA,TRBJ2-7,NA,TGTGCCACCAGCAGAGGGACTACCTACGAGCAGTACTTC,CATSRGTTYEQYF
TRBV12-3/TRBV12-4,NA,TRBJ1-2,few,TGTGCCAGCAGTATAACAGAGAGGGGAAACACCTTC,CASSITERGNTF
TRBV12-3/TRBV12-4,TRBD1,TRBJ1-5,NA,TGTGCCAGCACCGTAGACAGGGGGGTCCAGCCCCAGCATTTT,CASTVDRGVQPQHF
TRBV18,TRBD2,TRBJ2-3,NA,TGTGCCAGCTCAACCGGACTAGCGAGTTTCACAGATACGCAGTATTTT,CASSTGLASFTDTQYF
TRBV6-5,NA,TRBJ1-1,NA,TGTGCCAGCAGCAATTCGGGGGGCACTGAAGCTTTCTTT,CASSNSGGTEAFF
TRBV2,TRBD1,TRBJ2-3,few,TGTGCCAGCTTCGCCCCGGGACAGGGCACAGATACGCAGTATTTT,CASFAPGQGTDTQYF
TRBV2,NA,TRBJ2-7,NA,TGTGCCAGCAGTGATTCTGGCGGTGTCTCCTACGAGCAGTACTTC,CASSDSGGVSYEQYF
TRBV12-3/TRBV12-4,NA,TRBJ1-2,few,TGTGCCAGCAGCCCCTCTGGCACGGGCGCCAGGGGCTACACCTTC,CASSPSGTGARGYTF
TRBV7-2,TRBD2,TRBJ2-2,many,TGTGCCAGCAGCTTAGATGGCGGGAGAGTACGGACCGGGGAGCTGTTTTTT,CASSLDGGRVRTGELFF
TRBV7-9,NA,TRBJ2-3,NA,TGTGCCAGCAGCTTAGGAACCGCTCTCGGGGGTACGCAGTATTTT,CASSLGTALGGTQYF
TRBV29-1,NA,TRBJ2-7,NA,TGCAGCGTGCTAACACCAGGGTTCTACGAGCAGTACTTC,CSVLTPGFYEQYF
TRBV5-6,TRBD1,TRBJ1-6,NA,TGTGCCAGCAGCCAGGACAGGGGAATTAATAATTCACCCCTCCACTTT,CASSQDRGINNSPLHF